The entry below describes one T cell receptor (beta chain). The target antigen is unknown. Both 60 Vbeta primers and 13 Jbeta primers went into the PCR. As processed by the authors: In a later analysis, 10 million to 11 million of some 80 million unique beta chains occurred in at least two donors. Assay used: immunoSEQ multiplex PCR; TCRdb lists only in-frame clones, some missing. That table gives V, J and clone size, and the DNA gave D and trimming. The table records 150,000 to 250,000 clones, 65% to 85% of them present only once. The data derive from a study of cytomegalovirus exposure and HLA in healthy donors. Overall study findings and caveats: Later on, analysis showed that most CMV-associated TCR beta chains appeared to be HLA-restricted.

V lost 0 bases and J lost 9; bases outside the gene matches: 11. Germline loops: CDR1 SGHDT, CDR2 YYEEEE. The CDR3 has 15 amino acids. The rearrangement uses TRBV5-6 and TRBJ1-1, with 7 bases lining up with TRBD1. Sequenced: PBMCs. This TCR came from a boy between 2 and 15 years old in good health and CMV-seronegative. The CDR3 loop is CASSLAVETGSQAFF. Written as DNA, the CDR3 is TGTGCCAGCAGCTTGGCCGTAGAGACAGGGAGTCAAGCTTTCTTT.